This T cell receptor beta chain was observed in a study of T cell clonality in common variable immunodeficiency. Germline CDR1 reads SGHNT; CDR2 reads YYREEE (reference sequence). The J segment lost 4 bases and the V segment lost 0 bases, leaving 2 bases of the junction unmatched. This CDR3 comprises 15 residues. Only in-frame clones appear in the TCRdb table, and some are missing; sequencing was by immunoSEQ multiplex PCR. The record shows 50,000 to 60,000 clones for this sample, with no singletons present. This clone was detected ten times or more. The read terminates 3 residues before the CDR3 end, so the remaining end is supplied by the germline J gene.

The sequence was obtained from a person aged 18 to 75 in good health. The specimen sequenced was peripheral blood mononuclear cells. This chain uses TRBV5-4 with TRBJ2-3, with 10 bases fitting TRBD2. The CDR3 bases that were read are TGTGCCAGCAGCTTGGCTAGCGGGAGCGCAGATACG. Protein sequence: CASSLASGSADT. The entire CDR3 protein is CASSLASGSADTQYF.